One sample yielded the 22 T cell receptor beta chains listed below, sequenced in a study of graft-versus-host responses after intestinal transplantation. Assay: immunoSEQ multiplex PCR; the TCRdb copy retains only in-frame clones and omits some. This table has under 100,000 clones, under 95% appearing once. For these TCRs, the target antigens are not known. Material: unstimulated CD8+ T cells sorted from spleen or lymph node cells, obtained before transplant. The receptors were gathered from a human donor who was the organ donor for an intestinal transplant.

The V and J genes are TRBV27 and TRBJ1-5; 7 nucleotides align to TRBD1. CDR1 is MNHEY, CDR2 SMNVEV, per germline (reference sequence). The CDR3 contains 14 residues. V trimming: 9 bases; J trimming: 0 bases; junction bases outside the gene matches: 5. The CDR3 coding sequence is TGTGCCAGTAGACAGGGATCTAGCAATCAGCCCCAGCATTTT. This translates into CASRQGSSNQPQHF.

The chain has TRBV6-1 and TRBJ2-3; weak D call: TRBD2 (5 bases). The CDR3 is made up of 14 amino acids. Trimming removed 8 bases at V and 4 bases at J, with 16 bases between. Germline V gene lookup returns CDR1 MNHNS and CDR2 SASEGT. The CDR3 sequence is CASSEPGLADTQYF. The CDR3 region has the DNA TGTGCCAGCTCAGAACCAGGACTGGCAGATACGCAGTATTTT.

This chain joins TRBV10-3 and TRBJ1-2; 11 bases fit TRBD1. With 6 bases clipped from V and 9 bases from J, the junction kept 15 bases outside the gene matches. Germline CDR1 reads ENHRY; CDR2 reads SYGVKD. The CDR3 consists of 16 residues. The CDR3 here is CAIRAGQGVNSVSYTF. The CDR3 DNA reads as TGTGCCATCAGGGCGGGACAGGGGGTGAACTCGGTGAGCTACACCTTC.

V usage is TRBV5-1 and J usage is TRBJ2-3; TRBD2 aligns across 12 bases. The CDR3 sequence is 17 residues long. The junction had 11 bases not matched to a gene; V was cut back by 4 bases and J by 5 bases. The V gene's germline CDR1 is SGHRS and CDR2 YFSETQ. CDR3 DNA sequence: TGCGCCAGCAGCGGCCCCTCTAGCGGGGGGGCGAAAGATACGCAGTATTTT. It specifies CASSGPSSGGAKDTQYF. Full variable domain (missing parts from reference TRBV5-1 and TRBJ2-3): KAGVTQTPRYLIKTRGQQVTLSCSPISGHRSVSWYQQTPGQGLQFLFEYFSETQRNKGNFPGRFSGRQFSNSRSEMNVSTLELGDSALYLCASSGPSSGGAKDTQYFGPGTRLTVL.

The chain recombines TRBV4-1 with TRBJ2-7, with TRBD1 identical over 7 bases. This CDR3 region has 16 residues. Germline-derived CDR1 and CDR2 are MGHRA and YSYEKL. Trimming took 1 base from V and 1 from J; bases not matched to a gene: 7. CDR3 loop: CASSQVVWDSSYEQYF. Here the CDR3 DNA reads TGCGCCAGCAGCCAAGTTGTTTGGGACAGTTCCTACGAGCAGTACTTC.

V gene TRBV7-8 combines with J gene TRBJ2-7, with 7 bases matching TRBD2. Germline V CDR1 and CDR2: SGHVS, FQNEAQ. Trimming took 5 bases from V and 1 from J; bases not matched to a gene: 14. The CDR3 length is 17 residues. The chain's CDR3 is CASSRRGGSGSSYEQYF. The CDR3 DNA reads as TGTGCCAGCAGCCGGAGGGGAGGTAGCGGGTCTTCCTACGAGCAGTACTTC.

The V gene is TRBV5-1, the J gene TRBJ2-7, with a possible D match to TRBD2 (6 bases). Trimming took off 4 bases at V and 3 bases at J, with 14 bases between the two ends. This CDR3 has 14 amino acids. From germline, CDR1 is SGHRS and CDR2 YFSETQ. The CDR3 sequence: CASSPEWGVYEQYF. The CDR3 nucleotides are TGCGCCAGCAGCCCGGAATGGGGGGTCTACGAGCAGTACTTC.

The chain employs TRBV10-3 and TRBJ2-7, with TRBD1 identical over 7 bases. CDR1 is ENHRY and CDR2 is SYGVKD in the germline V gene. Unmatched junction bases numbered 4, after V lost 8 bases and J lost 3 bases. CDR3 length: 12 residues. Written as DNA, the CDR3 is TGTGCCATCGGGACAGCAGACTACGAGCAGTACTTC. Translating gives CAIGTADYEQYF.

CDR3: CASSLLQASYEQYF. The CDR3, as DNA: TGTGCCAGCAGTTTATTGCAGGCTTCCTACGAGCAGTACTTC. J is TRBJ2-7 and V is TRBV27; D remains ambiguous. The CDR3 runs 14 residues. Between the trimmed V and J ends, which lost 1 base and 1 base, there was a span of 8 bases. The germline CDR1 and CDR2 sequences are MNHEY and SMNVEV (reference sequence).

V gene TRBV6-7 combines with J gene TRBJ2-5; 9 bases map to TRBD2. TRBV6-7 falls under the ORF class, with uncertain function. The CDR3 spans 15 residues. Unmatched junction bases numbered 9, after V lost 7 bases and J lost 3 bases. CDR3 DNA: TGTGCCAGCACTTCCAGGACTAGCGAGAAAGAGACCCAGTACTTC. Its protein is CASTSRTSEKETQYF.

The CDR3 is CASSLLLSYEQYF. The CDR3 nucleotides read TGTGCCAGCAGCTTACTACTCTCCTACGAGCAGTACTTC. This chain joins TRBV11-2 and TRBJ2-7; D gene uncertain. The CDR3 consists of 13 residues. Germline-derived CDR1 and CDR2 are SGHAT and FQNNGV. V shed 2 bases and J shed 0 bases, with 5 bases lying between them. Based on the CDR3 plus reference TRBV11-2 and TRBJ2-7, the full variable domain is EAGVAQSPRYKIIEKRQSVAFWCNPISGHATLYWYQQILGQGPKLLIQFQNNGVVDDSQLPKDRFSAERLKGVDSTLKIQPAKLEDSAVYLCASSLLLSYEQYFGPGTRLTVT.

This chain links TRBV9 with TRBJ2-7; 11 bases match TRBD2. V lost 2 bases and J lost 6; bases outside the gene matches: 7. The CDR3 runs 15 residues. CDR1 is SGDLS and CDR2 is YYNGEE in the germline V gene. The DNA of the CDR3 is TGTGCCAGCAGCGTTAGCGGGGGGGCCCCCTCCGAGCAGTACTTC. Protein sequence: CASSVSGGAPSEQYF.

The V gene is TRBV19, the J gene TRBJ1-6, with 8 bases that match TRBD1. The germline gives CDR1 LNHDA, CDR2 SQIVND (reference sequence). This CDR3 has 14 amino acids. J lost 9 bases, V lost 6 bases, and 7 bases had no gene match. The CDR3 region is CASSQTGVGSPLHF. The CDR3 coding sequence is TGTGCCAGTAGCCAGACAGGGGTTGGTTCACCCCTCCACTTT.

The chain couples TRBV2 to TRBJ2-1; possibly TRBD2 for D (6 bases). In germline, CDR1 is SNHLY, CDR2 FYNNEI. V was clipped by 3 bases and J by 6 bases, with 15 bases between them. This CDR3 has 15 amino acids. CDR3 coding DNA: TGTGCCAGCAGTGAGGGTAGCGGACTCGGCAATGAGCAGTTCTTC. This gives the protein CASSEGSGLGNEQFF.

This chain links TRBV19 with TRBJ2-7, with 7 bases matching TRBD1. CDR3 length equals 15 residues. J gave up 1 base and V 5 bases, and 8 bases lay outside the gene matches. Germline V gives CDR1 LNHDA, CDR2 SQIVND (reference sequence). The CDR3 is CASSPGTVDSYEQYF. The CDR3 DNA reads as TGTGCCAGTAGTCCCGGGACAGTGGATTCCTACGAGCAGTACTTC.

The chain has TRBV18 and TRBJ2-7; TRBD1 matches at 9 bases. V shed 2 bases and J 4 bases; nucleotides not matched to a gene: 6. The CDR3 consists of 15 residues. Germline lookup yields CDR1 KGHSH and CDR2 LQKENI. The CDR3 DNA is TGTGCCAGCTCACCAACCGGGACAGGGAAGTACGAGCAGTACTTC. Translating it yields CASSPTGTGKYEQYF.

The V gene is TRBV5-8, the J gene TRBJ2-5; weak D call: TRBD2 (6 bases). Germline V gene data show CDR1 as SGHTS and CDR2 as YDEGEE. The V gene lost 6 bases and the J gene lost 5 bases, with 17 bases spanning the gap. The CDR3 loop spans 14 amino acids. In DNA form, the CDR3 reads TGTGCCAGCAACCCTGAAGCGGCGGGGGAGACCCAGTACTTC. It is translated as CASNPEAAGETQYF.

The chain couples TRBV13 to TRBJ1-5, with a tentative D call TRBD1 (6 bases). The CDR3 spans 12 residues. CDR1 is PRHDT and CDR2 is FYEKMQ in the germline V gene (reference sequence). Trimming removed 5 bases at V and 7 bases at J, with 9 bases between. CDR3: CASSLQGQPQHF. CDR3 bases: TGTGCCAGCAGCCTCCAGGGGCAGCCCCAGCATTTT.

The sample holds one count of this clone. The chain combines TRBV14 with TRBJ1-6; D gene unclear. In germline, CDR1 is SGHDN, CDR2 FVKESK. CDR3 length equals 15 residues. Trimming pared 0 bases from V and 10 bases from J, leaving 13 bases between. CDR3 DNA sequence: TGTGCCAGCAGCCAAGAACGGGGTGGACGGTCACCCCTCCACTTT. Its protein product is CASSQERGGRSPLHF.

This clone was counted between two and nine times. The genes are TRBV19 and TRBJ1-4; TRBD1 matches 9 bases. CDR1 is LNHDA, CDR2 SQIVND, per germline (reference sequence). The length of the CDR3 is 17 residues. After removal of 5 bases from V and 3 bases from J, the junction contained 10 bases not matched to a gene. In DNA form, the CDR3 reads TGTGCCAGTAGTTCTTGGACAGGGGAGTCGGCTAATGAAAAACTGTTTTTT. It encodes CASSSWTGESANEKLFF.

The chain combines TRBV27 with TRBJ2-5, with TRBD1 matching over 8 bases. The end of the DNA is better explained by TRBJ2-7, so the J call may be wrong. This CDR3 is built from 15 residues. Per the germline V gene, CDR1 is MNHEY and CDR2 is SMNVEV (reference sequence). This CDR3 is CASSLSRTGISEQYF. The CDR3 coding sequence is TGTGCCAGCAGTTTATCTAGGACAGGGATCAGCGAGCAGTACTTC.

The chain uses TRBV9 and TRBJ2-5; D might be TRBD2 (6 bases). Trimming took off 3 bases at V and 5 bases at J, with 17 bases between the two ends. The CDR3 spans 15 residues. CDR1 and CDR2 (germline): SGDLS, YYNGEE. CDR3 sequence: CASSGGTGDVETQYF. CDR3 in DNA: TGTGCCAGCAGCGGAGGGACGGGGGACGTGGAGACCCAGTACTTC. Combining the CDR3 with reference TRBV9 and TRBJ2-5 gives the whole variable domain DSGVTQTPKHLITATGQRVTLRCSPRSGDLSVYWYQQSLDQGLQFLIQYYNGEERAKGNILERFSAQQFPDLHSELNLSSLELGDSALYFCASSGGTGDVETQYFGPGTRLLVL.